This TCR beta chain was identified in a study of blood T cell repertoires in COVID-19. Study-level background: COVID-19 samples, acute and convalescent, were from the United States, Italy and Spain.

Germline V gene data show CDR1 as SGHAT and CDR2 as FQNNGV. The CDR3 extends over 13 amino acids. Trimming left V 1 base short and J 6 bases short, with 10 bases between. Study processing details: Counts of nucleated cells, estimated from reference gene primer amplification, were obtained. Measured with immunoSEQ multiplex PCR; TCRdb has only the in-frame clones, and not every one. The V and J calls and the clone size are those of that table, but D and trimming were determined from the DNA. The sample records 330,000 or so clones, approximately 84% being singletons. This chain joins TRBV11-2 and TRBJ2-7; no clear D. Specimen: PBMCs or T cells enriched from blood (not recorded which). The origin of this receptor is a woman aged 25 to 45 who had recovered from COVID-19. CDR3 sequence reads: CASSLVTGPEQYF. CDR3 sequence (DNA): TGTGCCAGCAGCTTAGTAACGGGTCCCGAGCAGTACTTC.